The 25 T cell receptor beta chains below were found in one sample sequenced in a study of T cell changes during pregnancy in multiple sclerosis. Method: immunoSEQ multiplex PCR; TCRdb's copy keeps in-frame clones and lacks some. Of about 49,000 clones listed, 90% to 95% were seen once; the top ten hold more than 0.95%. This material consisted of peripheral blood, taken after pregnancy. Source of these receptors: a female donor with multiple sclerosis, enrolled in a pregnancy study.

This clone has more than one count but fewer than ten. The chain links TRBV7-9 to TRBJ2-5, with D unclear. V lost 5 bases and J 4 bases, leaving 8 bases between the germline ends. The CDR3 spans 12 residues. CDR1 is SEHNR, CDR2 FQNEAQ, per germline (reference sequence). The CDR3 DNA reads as TGTGCCAGCAGCCCCTCTAGAGAGACCCAGTACTTC. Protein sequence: CASSPSRETQYF.

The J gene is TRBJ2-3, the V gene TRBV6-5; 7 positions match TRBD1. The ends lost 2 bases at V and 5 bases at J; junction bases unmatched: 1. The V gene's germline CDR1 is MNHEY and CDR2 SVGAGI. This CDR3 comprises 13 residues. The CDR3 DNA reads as TGTGCCAGCAGTTACGGGACAGAAGATACGCAGTATTTT. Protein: CASSYGTEDTQYF.

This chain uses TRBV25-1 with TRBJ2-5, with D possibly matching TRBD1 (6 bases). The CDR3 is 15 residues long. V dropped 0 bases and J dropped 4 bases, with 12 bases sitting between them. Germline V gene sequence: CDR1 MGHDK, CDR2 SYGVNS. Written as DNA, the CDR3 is TGTGCCAGCAGTGAATACCCAGGGGCGGGAGAGACCCAGTACTTC. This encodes CASSEYPGAGETQYF.

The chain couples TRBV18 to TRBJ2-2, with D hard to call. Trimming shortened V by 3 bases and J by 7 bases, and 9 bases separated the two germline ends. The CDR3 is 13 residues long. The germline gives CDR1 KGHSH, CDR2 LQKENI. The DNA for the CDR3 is TGTGCCAGCTCACCCCTCCCGGGCGGGGAGCTGTTTTTT. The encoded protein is CASSPLPGGELFF. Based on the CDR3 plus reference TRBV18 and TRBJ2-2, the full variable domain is NAGVMQNPRHLVRRRGQEARLRCSPMKGHSHVYWYRQLPEEGLKFMVYLQKENIIDESGMPKERFSAEFPKEGPSILRIQQVVRGDSAAYFCASSPLPGGELFFGEGSRLTVL.

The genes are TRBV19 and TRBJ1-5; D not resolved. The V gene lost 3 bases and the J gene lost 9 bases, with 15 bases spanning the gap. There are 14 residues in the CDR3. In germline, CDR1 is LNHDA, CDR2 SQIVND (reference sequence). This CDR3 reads CASSMGSPATPQHF. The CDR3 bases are TGTGCCAGTAGTATGGGCAGCCCCGCGACGCCCCAGCATTTT. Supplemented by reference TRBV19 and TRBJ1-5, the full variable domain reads DGGITQSPKYLFRKEGQNVTLSCEQNLNHDAMYWYRQDPGQGLRLIYYSQIVNDFQKGDIAEGYSVSREKKESFPLTVTSAQKNPTAFYLCASSMGSPATPQHFGDGTRLSIL.

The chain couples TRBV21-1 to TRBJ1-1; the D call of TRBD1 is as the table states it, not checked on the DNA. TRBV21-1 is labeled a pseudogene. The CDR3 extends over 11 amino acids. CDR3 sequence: CASSIITEAFF. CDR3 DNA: TGTGCCAGCAGCATCATCACTGAAGCTTTCTTT.

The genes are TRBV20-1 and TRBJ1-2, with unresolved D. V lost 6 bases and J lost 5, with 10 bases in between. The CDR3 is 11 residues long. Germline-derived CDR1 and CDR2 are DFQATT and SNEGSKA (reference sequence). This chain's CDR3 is CSAQVIYGYTF. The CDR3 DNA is TGCAGTGCCCAGGTGATTTATGGCTACACCTTC.

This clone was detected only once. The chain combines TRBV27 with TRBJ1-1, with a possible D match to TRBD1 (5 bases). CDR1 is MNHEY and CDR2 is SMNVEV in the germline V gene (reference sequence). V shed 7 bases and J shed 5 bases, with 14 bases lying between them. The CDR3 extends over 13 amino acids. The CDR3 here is CASTQSGRTEAFF. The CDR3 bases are TGTGCCAGCACCCAGTCAGGGAGGACTGAAGCTTTCTTT.

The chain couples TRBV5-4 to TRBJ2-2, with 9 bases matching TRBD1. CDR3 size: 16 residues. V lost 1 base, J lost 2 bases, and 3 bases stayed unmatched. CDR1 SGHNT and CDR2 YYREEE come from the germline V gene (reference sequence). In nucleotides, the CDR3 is TGTGCCAGCAGCTTGAGGGGACAGGGAAACACCGGGGAGCTGTTTTTT. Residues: CASSLRGQGNTGELFF.

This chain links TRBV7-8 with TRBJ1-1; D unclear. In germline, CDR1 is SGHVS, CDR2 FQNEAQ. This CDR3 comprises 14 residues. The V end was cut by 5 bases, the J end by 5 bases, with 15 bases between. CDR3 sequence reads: CASSLYSSETEAFF. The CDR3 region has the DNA TGTGCCAGCAGCCTATACTCAAGTGAGACTGAAGCTTTCTTT. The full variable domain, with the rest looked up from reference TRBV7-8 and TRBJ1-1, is GAGVSQSPRYKVAKRGQDVALRCDPISGHVSLFWYQQALGQGPEFLTYFQNEAQLDKSGLPSDRFFAERPEGSVSTLKIQRTQQEDSAVYLCASSLYSSETEAFFGQGTRLTVV.

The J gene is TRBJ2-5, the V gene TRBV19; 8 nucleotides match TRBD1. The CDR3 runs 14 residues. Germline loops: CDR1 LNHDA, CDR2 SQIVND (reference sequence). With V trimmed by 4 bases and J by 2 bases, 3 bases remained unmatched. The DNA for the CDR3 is TGTGCCAGTAGTAGGGACAGGAGACAAGAGACCCAGTACTTC. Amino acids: CASSRDRRQETQYF. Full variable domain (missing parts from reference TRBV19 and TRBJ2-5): DGGITQSPKYLFRKEGQNVTLSCEQNLNHDAMYWYRQDPGQGLRLIYYSQIVNDFQKGDIAEGYSVSREKKESFPLTVTSAQKNPTAFYLCASSRDRRQETQYFGPGTRLLVL.

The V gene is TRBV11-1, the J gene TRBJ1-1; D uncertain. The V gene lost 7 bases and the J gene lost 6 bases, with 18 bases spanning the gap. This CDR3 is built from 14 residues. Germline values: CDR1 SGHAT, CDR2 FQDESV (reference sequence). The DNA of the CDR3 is TGTGCCAGCACCCTTGGTGGGCTCAGGCCTGAAGCTTTCTTT. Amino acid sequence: CASTLGGLRPEAFF.

DNA of the CDR3: TGTGCCAGCAGCTCTCGACTAGCGGGGGCCGGGGAGCTGTTTTTT. As protein: CASSSRLAGAGELFF. V and J are TRBV2 and TRBJ2-2, with TRBD2 matching over 12 bases. The trim removed 6 bases at V and 6 bases at J, leaving 5 bases unmatched. The germline CDR1 and CDR2 sequences are SNHLY and FYNNEI. The CDR3 consists of 15 residues.

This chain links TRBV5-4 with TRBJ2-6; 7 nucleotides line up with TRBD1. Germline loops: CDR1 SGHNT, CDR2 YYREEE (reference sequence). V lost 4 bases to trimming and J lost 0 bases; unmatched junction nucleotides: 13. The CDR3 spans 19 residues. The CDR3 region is CASSRGGQSLISGANVLTF. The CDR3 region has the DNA TGTGCCAGCAGCCGTGGGGGACAGTCCTTAATCTCTGGGGCCAACGTCCTGACTTTC.

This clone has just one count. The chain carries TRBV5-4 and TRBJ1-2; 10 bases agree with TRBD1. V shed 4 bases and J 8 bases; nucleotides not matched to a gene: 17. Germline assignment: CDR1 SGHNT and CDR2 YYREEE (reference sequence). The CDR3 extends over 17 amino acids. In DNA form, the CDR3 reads TGTGCCAGCAGCCCCGCCCACTCCGGGACAGGGGTCTACGGCTACACCTTC. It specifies CASSPAHSGTGVYGYTF.

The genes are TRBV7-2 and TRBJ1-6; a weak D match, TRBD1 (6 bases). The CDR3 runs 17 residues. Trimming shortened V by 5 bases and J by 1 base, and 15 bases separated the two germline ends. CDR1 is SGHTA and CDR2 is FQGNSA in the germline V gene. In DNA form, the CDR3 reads TGTGCCAGCAGCCCCGGGGGGCTCGAGTCCTATAATTCACCCCTCCACTTT. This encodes CASSPGGLESYNSPLHF.

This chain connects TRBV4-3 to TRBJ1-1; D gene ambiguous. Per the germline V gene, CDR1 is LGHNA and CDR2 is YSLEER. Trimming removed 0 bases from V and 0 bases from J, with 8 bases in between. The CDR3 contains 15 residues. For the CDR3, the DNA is TGCGCCAGCAGCCAAGACTTCGGGTTGAACACTGAAGCTTTCTTT. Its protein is CASSQDFGLNTEAFF.

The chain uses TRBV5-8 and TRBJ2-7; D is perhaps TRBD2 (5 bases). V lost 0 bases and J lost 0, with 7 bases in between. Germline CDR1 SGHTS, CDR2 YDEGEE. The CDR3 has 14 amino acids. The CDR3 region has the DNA TGTGCCAGCAGCTTGGGGACTTACTCCTACGAGCAGTACTTC. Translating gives CASSLGTYSYEQYF.

The CDR3 region has the DNA TGTGCCAGCAGCTTAACCCCCTGGGGGGTCGAGCAGTACTTC. Its translation is CASSLTPWGVEQYF. J is TRBJ2-7 and V is TRBV7-2; D might be TRBD2 (6 bases). Germline assignment: CDR1 SGHTA and CDR2 FQGNSA. The V and J ends lost 2 bases and 6 bases respectively, with 14 bases between them. The CDR3 runs to 14 residues.

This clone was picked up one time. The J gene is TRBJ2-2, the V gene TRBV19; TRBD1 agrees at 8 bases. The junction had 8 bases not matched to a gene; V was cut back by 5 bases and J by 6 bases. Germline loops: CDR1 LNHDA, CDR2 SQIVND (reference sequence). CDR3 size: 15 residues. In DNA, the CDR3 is TGTGCCAGTAGTCCTTGGAACAGGGGGGCCGGGGAGCTGTTTTTT. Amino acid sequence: CASSPWNRGAGELFF.

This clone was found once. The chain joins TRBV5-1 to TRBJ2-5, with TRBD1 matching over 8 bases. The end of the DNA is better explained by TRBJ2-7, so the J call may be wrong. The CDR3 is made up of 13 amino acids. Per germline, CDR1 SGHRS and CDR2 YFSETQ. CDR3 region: CASSFDRGYEQYF. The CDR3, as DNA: TGCGCCAGCAGCTTTGACAGGGGCTACGAGCAGTACTTC.

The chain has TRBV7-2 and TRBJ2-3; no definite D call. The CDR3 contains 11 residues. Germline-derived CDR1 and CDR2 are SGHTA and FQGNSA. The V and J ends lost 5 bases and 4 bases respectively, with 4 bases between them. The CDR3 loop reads CASSVSDTQYF. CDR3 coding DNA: TGTGCCAGCAGCGTATCAGATACGCAGTATTTT.

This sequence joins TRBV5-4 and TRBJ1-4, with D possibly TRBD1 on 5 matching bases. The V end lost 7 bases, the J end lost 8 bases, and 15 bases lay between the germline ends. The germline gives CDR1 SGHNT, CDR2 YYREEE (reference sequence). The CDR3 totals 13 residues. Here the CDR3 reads CASSMGRPEKLFF. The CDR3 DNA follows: TGTGCCAGCTCAATGGGGCGGCCAGAAAAACTGTTTTTT.

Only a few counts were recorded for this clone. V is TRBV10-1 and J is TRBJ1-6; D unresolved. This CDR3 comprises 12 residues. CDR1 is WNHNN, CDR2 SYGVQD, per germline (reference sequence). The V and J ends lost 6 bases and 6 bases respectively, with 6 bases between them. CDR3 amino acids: CASSYGNSPLHF. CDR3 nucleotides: TGCGCCAGCAGCTACGGTAATTCACCCCTCCACTTT.

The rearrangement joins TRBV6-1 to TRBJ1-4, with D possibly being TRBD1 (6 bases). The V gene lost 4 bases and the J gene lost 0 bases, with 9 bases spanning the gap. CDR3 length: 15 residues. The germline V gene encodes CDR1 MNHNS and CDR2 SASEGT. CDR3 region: CASSGRTATNEKLFF. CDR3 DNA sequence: TGTGCCAGCAGTGGGAGGACAGCAACTAATGAAAAACTGTTTTTT.